The 8 T cell receptor beta chains reported below all come from one sample, sequenced in a study of blood T cell repertoires in COVID-19. Sequencing used immunoSEQ multiplex PCR; TCRdb keeps in-frame clones, though not all of them. The table lists roughly 200,000 clones, 80% to 90% of them singletons. The sample comprised PBMCs or T cells enriched from blood (not recorded which). These receptors were taken from a woman in her thirties or forties with acute COVID-19.

This chain connects TRBV28 to TRBJ2-7; tentative D call: TRBD1 (7 bases). Trimming shortened V by 6 bases and J by 5 bases, and 17 bases separated the two germline ends. The germline CDR1 and CDR2 sequences are MDHEN and SYDVKM. The CDR3 has 14 amino acids. DNA for the CDR3: TGTGCCAGCAGCCCCCAGGGGGGAAGTAACGAGCAGTACTTC. This translates into CASSPQGGSNEQYF.

The gene calls are TRBV3-1 (or the pseudogene TRBV3-2) and TRBJ1-2; 8 bases align to TRBD1. CDR1 is LGHDT, CDR2 YNNKEL, per germline (reference sequence). There are 13 residues in the CDR3. Trimming took 4 bases from V and 7 from J; bases not matched to a gene: 5. The CDR3 reads CASSRTGTGGYTF. The CDR3 bases are TGTGCCAGCAGCCGGACAGGGACTGGTGGCTACACCTTC.

The chain joins TRBV30 to TRBJ1-2; D remains ambiguous. There are 14 residues in the CDR3. In germline, CDR1 is GTSNPN, CDR2 SVGIG (reference sequence). Trimming left V 0 bases short and J 4 bases short, with 12 bases between. CDR3 in DNA: TGTGCCTGGAGTGTTGGTCTCAGATCCTATGGCTACACCTTC. Its translation is CAWSVGLRSYGYTF.

This chain connects TRBV3-1 (or the pseudogene TRBV3-2) to TRBJ2-7; 8 bases agree with TRBD2. CDR1 and CDR2 from the germline V gene are LGHDT and YNNKEL (reference sequence). V shed 2 bases, J shed 4 bases, and the junction held 4 bases outside the gene matches. The CDR3 loop spans 14 amino acids. The CDR3 DNA reads TGTGCCAGCAGCCAACTACTAGCGGATTACGAGCAGTACTTC. Encoded protein: CASSQLLADYEQYF.

The genes are TRBV5-4 and TRBJ2-1, with D perhaps TRBD2 (5 bases). Trimming stripped 4 bases from V and 5 bases from J, with 16 bases between. CDR1 and CDR2 (germline): SGHNT, YYREEE (reference sequence). This CDR3 has 15 amino acids. As DNA, the CDR3 is TGTGCCAGCAGCAGAACTAGTGATCCCCACAATGAGCAGTTCTTC. This translates into CASSRTSDPHNEQFF.

This clone is a singleton in its sample. V gene TRBV25-1 combines with J gene TRBJ1-5; the match to TRBD1 covers 7 bases. CDR1 is MGHDK and CDR2 is SYGVNS in the germline V gene. Germline trimming cut 5 bases from V and 7 bases from J; bases unmatched to any gene: 8. The CDR3 totals 14 residues. CDR3 in DNA: TGTGCCAGCAGTTTGGGAAACAGGGGCCAGCCCCAGCATTTT. Its translation: CASSLGNRGQPQHF.

CDR3 sequence (DNA): TGTGCCAGCAGCCAAGTCCCGACAGGGGGGAACTTAAATGAGCAGTTCTTC. Its translation: CASSQVPTGGNLNEQFF. V is TRBV4-2 and J is TRBJ2-1; 9 nucleotides align to TRBD1. The J segment lost 7 bases and the V segment lost 1 base, leaving 11 bases of the junction unmatched. This CDR3 has 17 amino acids. Germline CDR1 and CDR2: LGHNA and YNFKEQ.

This clone was observed a few times. The chain recombines TRBV7-9 with TRBJ2-7, with D possibly being TRBD1 (5 bases). V lost 3 bases, J lost 3 bases, and 15 bases lay in between. CDR3 length: 15 residues. The germline CDR1 and CDR2 sequences are SEHNR and FQNEAQ (reference sequence). The CDR3 loop is CASSLVGPRHYEQYF. CDR3 in DNA: TGTGCCAGCAGCTTGGTGGGGCCCCGACACTACGAGCAGTACTTC.